A selection of T cell receptor beta chains follows, all from one sample in a study of blood T cells in healthy people across ages. In TCRdb, the 5' RACE reads were re-called with MiXCR into one record per CDR3 protein. This sample has about 640,000 distinct CDR3 sequences; 25% to 30% occur once, and the top ten carry approximately 14%. The specimen sequenced was blood. Every receptor here comes from a woman aged 80 or over in good health. The CDR3 runs from the conserved cysteine through the conserved F or W. A D gene is named only where the DNA matches it firmly. The size entry is marked missing in some rows and otherwise reads once, few, many or a size class.

abundance,v_gene,d_gene,j_gene,CDR3aa,CDR3nt
NA,TRBV6-1,TRBD1,TRBJ1-1,CASRNGGQGPKAFF,TGTGCCAGCAGAAATGGGGGACAGGGCCCAAAAGCTTTCTTT
NA,TRBV20-1,NA,TRBJ1-3,CSAGNNLSGNTIYF,TGCAGCGCGGGAAACAACCTCTCTGGAAACACCATATATTTT
many,TRBV5-1,NA,TRBJ2-1,CASSLGVAPVNEQFF,TGCGCCAGCAGCTTGGGGGTGGCACCAGTCAATGAGCAGTTCTTC
many,TRBV20-1,NA,TRBJ2-1,CSAREGFGDEQFF,TGCAGTGCTAGAGAAGGGTTTGGTGATGAGCAGTTCTTC
many,TRBV3-1,NA,TRBJ2-7,CASSQDSRRTEQYF,TGTGCCAGCAGCCAAGATTCGCGCAGAACCGAGCAGTACTTC
NA,TRBV5-1,NA,TRBJ1-2,CASSLPGKNYGYTF,TGCGCCAGCAGCTTGCCGGGCAAAAACTATGGCTACACCTTC
NA,TRBV20-1,NA,TRBJ1-2,CSATEPPYGYTF,TGCAGTGCAACAGAGCCCCCCTATGGCTACACCTTC
few,TRBV5-4,TRBD1,TRBJ1-6,CASSSTGKNSPLHF,TGTGCCAGCAGCTCGACAGGGAAAAATTCACCCCTCCACTTT
many,TRBV20-1,TRBD1,TRBJ1-5,CSATTGQGLKQPQHF,TGCAGTGCTACAACGGGACAGGGTCTAAAGCAGCCCCAGCATTTT
NA,TRBV6-6,NA,TRBJ2-3,CASLSRGSTDTQYF,TGTGCCAGCCTCTCCCGTGGGAGCACAGATACGCAGTATTTT
once,TRBV20-1,NA,TRBJ1-2,CSAVDFCYGYTF,TGCAGTGCGGTGGACTTCTGTTATGGCTACACCTTC
many,TRBV25-1,NA,TRBJ2-7,CASSVGGHSYEQYF,TGTGCCAGCAGTGTTGGGGGGCACTCCTACGAGCAGTACTTC
many,TRBV7-2,TRBD2,TRBJ2-1,CASSPDGVLAGNDNEQFF,TGTGCCAGCAGCCCTGACGGGGTACTAGCGGGGAACGACAATGAGCAGTTCTTC
many,TRBV3-1,TRBD1,TRBJ2-7,CASSPMGQGDEQYF,TGTGCCAGCAGCCCGATGGGACAGGGTGACGAGCAGTACTTC
many,TRBV11-2,TRBD2,TRBJ2-5,CASSPLRGVQETQYF,TGTGCCAGCAGTCCCCTCCGGGGGGTCCAAGAGACCCAGTACTTC
NA,TRBV5-5,NA,TRBJ2-1,CASSPRAFTEGEQFF,TGTGCCAGCAGCCCCAGGGCTTTTACGGAGGGGGAGCAGTTCTTC
NA,TRBV7-9,NA,TRBJ2-3,CASSSRRGGPSTDTQYF,TGTGCCAGCAGCTCCCGAAGAGGCGGACCTAGCACAGATACGCAGTATTTT
few,TRBV18,TRBD1,TRBJ2-7,CASSPSGTVGHEQYF,TGTGCCAGCTCTCCGTCCGGGACAGTGGGCCACGAGCAGTACTTC
many,TRBV27,NA,TRBJ1-2,CASSFDSLSNYGYTF,TGTGCCAGCAGTTTCGACAGTTTGTCTAACTATGGCTACACCTTC
many,TRBV20-1,NA,TRBJ2-7,CSASASTYEQYF,TGCAGTGCTAGCGCCAGCACCTACGAGCAGTACTTC
many,TRBV6-1,NA,TRBJ2-5,CASSEGTKKETQYF,TGTGCCAGCAGTGAAGGGACTAAAAAAGAGACCCAGTACTTC
many,TRBV15,NA,TRBJ2-5,CATSRDGGSSQETQYF,TGTGCCACCAGCAGAGATGGAGGGAGCAGTCAAGAGACCCAGTACTTC
NA,TRBV9,TRBD2,TRBJ2-1,CASTDPLLAGGWNEQFF,TGTGCCAGCACCGATCCGCTACTAGCGGGGGGCTGGAATGAGCAGTTCTTC
few,TRBV5-1,TRBD1,TRBJ1-4,CASSAGQGRNEKLFF,TGCGCCAGCAGCGCGGGACAGGGTCGCAATGAAAAACTGTTTTTT
few,TRBV7-9,NA,TRBJ2-6,CASSPRQSQANVLTF,TGTGCCAGCAGCCCTAGACAGTCCCAGGCCAACGTCCTGACTTTC
NA,TRBV20-1,NA,TRBJ2-4,CSAPGASLAKNIQYF,TGCAGTGCCCCCGGGGCGTCTTTAGCCAAAAACATTCAGTACTTC
NA,TRBV20-1,TRBD1,TRBJ1-5,CSARDAGTGGNQPQHF,TGCAGTGCTAGAGATGCCGGGACAGGGGGCAATCAGCCCCAGCATTTT
few,TRBV9,NA,TRBJ2-2,CASSYGLSANTGELFF,TGTGCCAGCAGCTACGGACTCTCGGCGAACACCGGGGAGCTGTTTTTT
NA,TRBV20-1,TRBD1,TRBJ1-5,CSAGTGGSGSNQPQHF,TGCAGTGCTGGGACAGGGGGCAGTGGTAGCAATCAGCCCCAGCATTTT
NA,TRBV18,NA,TRBJ2-7,CASSLSDSREQYF,TGTGCCAGCTCACTCTCGGATTCGCGCGAGCAGTACTTC
NA,TRBV20-1,TRBD2,TRBJ2-3,CSARDSGENTDTQYF,TGCAGTGCTAGAGATAGCGGGGAGAACACAGATACGCAGTATTTT
many,TRBV21-1,NA,TRBJ2-7,CASKQGSYEQYF,TGTGCCAGCAAACAGGGGTCCTACGAGCAGTACTTC
NA,TRBV6-5,NA,TRBJ2-1,CASSPPGVDNEQFF,TGTGCCAGCAGCCCCCCAGGGGTAGACAATGAGCAGTTCTTC
NA,TRBV18,TRBD1,TRBJ2-5,CASPPGQGETQYF,TGTGCCAGCCCACCCGGACAGGGGGAGACCCAGTACTTT
NA,TRBV7-2,TRBD2,TRBJ2-5,CATKLAGVQYF,TGTGCCACCAAACTAGCGGGGGTACAGTACTTC
many,TRBV4-3,TRBD2,TRBJ2-3,CASSQVTSASTDTQYF,TGCGCCAGCAGCCAAGTAACTAGCGCATCTACAGATACGCAGTATTTT
few,TRBV2,NA,TRBJ1-2,CASSDSQAYGYTF,TGTGCCAGCAGTGACAGCCAAGCCTATGGCTACACCTTC
NA,TRBV7-3,TRBD2,TRBJ2-5,CASSKTSGGTTLHQETQYF,TGTGCCAGCAGCAAGACTAGCGGGGGTACGACCTTACATCAAGAGACCCAGTACTTC
NA,TRBV9,NA,TRBJ1-1,CASSGTGTGTEAFF,TGTGCCAGCAGCGGAACAGGGACGGGTACTGAAGCTTTCTTT
few,TRBV5-1,NA,TRBJ1-6,CASRWDRYSPLHF,TGCGCCAGCAGATGGGACCGATATTCACCCCTCCACTTT
many,TRBV29-1,TRBD1,TRBJ2-7,CSVGDVQGAPYEQYF,TGCAGCGTTGGGGACGTACAGGGGGCCCCCTACGAGCAGTACTTC
few,TRBV30,NA,TRBJ1-2,CAWSRNDISGYTF,TGTGCCTGGAGTCGAAACGACATCTCGGGCTACACCTTC
few,TRBV20-1,TRBD1,TRBJ1-4,CSTFPGTGGLNEKLFF,TGCAGTACCTTTCCGGGAACAGGGGGACTCAATGAAAAACTGTTTTTT
many,TRBV7-6,NA,TRBJ2-7,CASSVEGVSEQYF,TGTGCCAGCAGCGTAGAGGGTGTTAGCGAGCAGTACTTC
many,TRBV20-1,TRBD1,TRBJ1-5,CSAHGQGDQPQHF,TGCAGTGCACATGGACAGGGGGATCAGCCCCAGCATTTT
NA,TRBV29-1,NA,TRBJ2-7,CSVEEDSYEQYF,TGCAGCGTTGAAGAAGATTCCTACGAGCAGTACTTC
NA,TRBV28,NA,TRBJ2-5,CASSFHQSGEETQYF,TGTGCCAGCAGTTTCCACCAGTCAGGGGAGGAGACCCAGTACTTC
NA,TRBV6-2/TRBV6-3,TRBD2,TRBJ2-3,CASSYGSGGPYDTQYF,TGTGCCAGCAGTTACGGGTCGGGAGGGCCGTACGATACGCAGTATTTT
NA,TRBV18,NA,TRBJ2-1,CVSSPTRSSSYNGQFF,TGTGTCAGCTCACCAACACGGTCCAGCTCCTACAATGGGCAGTTCTTC
few,TRBV5-6,TRBD1,TRBJ2-7,CAGSRDRGPYEQYF,TGTGCCGGCAGTCGCGACAGGGGGCCATACGAGCAGTACTTC